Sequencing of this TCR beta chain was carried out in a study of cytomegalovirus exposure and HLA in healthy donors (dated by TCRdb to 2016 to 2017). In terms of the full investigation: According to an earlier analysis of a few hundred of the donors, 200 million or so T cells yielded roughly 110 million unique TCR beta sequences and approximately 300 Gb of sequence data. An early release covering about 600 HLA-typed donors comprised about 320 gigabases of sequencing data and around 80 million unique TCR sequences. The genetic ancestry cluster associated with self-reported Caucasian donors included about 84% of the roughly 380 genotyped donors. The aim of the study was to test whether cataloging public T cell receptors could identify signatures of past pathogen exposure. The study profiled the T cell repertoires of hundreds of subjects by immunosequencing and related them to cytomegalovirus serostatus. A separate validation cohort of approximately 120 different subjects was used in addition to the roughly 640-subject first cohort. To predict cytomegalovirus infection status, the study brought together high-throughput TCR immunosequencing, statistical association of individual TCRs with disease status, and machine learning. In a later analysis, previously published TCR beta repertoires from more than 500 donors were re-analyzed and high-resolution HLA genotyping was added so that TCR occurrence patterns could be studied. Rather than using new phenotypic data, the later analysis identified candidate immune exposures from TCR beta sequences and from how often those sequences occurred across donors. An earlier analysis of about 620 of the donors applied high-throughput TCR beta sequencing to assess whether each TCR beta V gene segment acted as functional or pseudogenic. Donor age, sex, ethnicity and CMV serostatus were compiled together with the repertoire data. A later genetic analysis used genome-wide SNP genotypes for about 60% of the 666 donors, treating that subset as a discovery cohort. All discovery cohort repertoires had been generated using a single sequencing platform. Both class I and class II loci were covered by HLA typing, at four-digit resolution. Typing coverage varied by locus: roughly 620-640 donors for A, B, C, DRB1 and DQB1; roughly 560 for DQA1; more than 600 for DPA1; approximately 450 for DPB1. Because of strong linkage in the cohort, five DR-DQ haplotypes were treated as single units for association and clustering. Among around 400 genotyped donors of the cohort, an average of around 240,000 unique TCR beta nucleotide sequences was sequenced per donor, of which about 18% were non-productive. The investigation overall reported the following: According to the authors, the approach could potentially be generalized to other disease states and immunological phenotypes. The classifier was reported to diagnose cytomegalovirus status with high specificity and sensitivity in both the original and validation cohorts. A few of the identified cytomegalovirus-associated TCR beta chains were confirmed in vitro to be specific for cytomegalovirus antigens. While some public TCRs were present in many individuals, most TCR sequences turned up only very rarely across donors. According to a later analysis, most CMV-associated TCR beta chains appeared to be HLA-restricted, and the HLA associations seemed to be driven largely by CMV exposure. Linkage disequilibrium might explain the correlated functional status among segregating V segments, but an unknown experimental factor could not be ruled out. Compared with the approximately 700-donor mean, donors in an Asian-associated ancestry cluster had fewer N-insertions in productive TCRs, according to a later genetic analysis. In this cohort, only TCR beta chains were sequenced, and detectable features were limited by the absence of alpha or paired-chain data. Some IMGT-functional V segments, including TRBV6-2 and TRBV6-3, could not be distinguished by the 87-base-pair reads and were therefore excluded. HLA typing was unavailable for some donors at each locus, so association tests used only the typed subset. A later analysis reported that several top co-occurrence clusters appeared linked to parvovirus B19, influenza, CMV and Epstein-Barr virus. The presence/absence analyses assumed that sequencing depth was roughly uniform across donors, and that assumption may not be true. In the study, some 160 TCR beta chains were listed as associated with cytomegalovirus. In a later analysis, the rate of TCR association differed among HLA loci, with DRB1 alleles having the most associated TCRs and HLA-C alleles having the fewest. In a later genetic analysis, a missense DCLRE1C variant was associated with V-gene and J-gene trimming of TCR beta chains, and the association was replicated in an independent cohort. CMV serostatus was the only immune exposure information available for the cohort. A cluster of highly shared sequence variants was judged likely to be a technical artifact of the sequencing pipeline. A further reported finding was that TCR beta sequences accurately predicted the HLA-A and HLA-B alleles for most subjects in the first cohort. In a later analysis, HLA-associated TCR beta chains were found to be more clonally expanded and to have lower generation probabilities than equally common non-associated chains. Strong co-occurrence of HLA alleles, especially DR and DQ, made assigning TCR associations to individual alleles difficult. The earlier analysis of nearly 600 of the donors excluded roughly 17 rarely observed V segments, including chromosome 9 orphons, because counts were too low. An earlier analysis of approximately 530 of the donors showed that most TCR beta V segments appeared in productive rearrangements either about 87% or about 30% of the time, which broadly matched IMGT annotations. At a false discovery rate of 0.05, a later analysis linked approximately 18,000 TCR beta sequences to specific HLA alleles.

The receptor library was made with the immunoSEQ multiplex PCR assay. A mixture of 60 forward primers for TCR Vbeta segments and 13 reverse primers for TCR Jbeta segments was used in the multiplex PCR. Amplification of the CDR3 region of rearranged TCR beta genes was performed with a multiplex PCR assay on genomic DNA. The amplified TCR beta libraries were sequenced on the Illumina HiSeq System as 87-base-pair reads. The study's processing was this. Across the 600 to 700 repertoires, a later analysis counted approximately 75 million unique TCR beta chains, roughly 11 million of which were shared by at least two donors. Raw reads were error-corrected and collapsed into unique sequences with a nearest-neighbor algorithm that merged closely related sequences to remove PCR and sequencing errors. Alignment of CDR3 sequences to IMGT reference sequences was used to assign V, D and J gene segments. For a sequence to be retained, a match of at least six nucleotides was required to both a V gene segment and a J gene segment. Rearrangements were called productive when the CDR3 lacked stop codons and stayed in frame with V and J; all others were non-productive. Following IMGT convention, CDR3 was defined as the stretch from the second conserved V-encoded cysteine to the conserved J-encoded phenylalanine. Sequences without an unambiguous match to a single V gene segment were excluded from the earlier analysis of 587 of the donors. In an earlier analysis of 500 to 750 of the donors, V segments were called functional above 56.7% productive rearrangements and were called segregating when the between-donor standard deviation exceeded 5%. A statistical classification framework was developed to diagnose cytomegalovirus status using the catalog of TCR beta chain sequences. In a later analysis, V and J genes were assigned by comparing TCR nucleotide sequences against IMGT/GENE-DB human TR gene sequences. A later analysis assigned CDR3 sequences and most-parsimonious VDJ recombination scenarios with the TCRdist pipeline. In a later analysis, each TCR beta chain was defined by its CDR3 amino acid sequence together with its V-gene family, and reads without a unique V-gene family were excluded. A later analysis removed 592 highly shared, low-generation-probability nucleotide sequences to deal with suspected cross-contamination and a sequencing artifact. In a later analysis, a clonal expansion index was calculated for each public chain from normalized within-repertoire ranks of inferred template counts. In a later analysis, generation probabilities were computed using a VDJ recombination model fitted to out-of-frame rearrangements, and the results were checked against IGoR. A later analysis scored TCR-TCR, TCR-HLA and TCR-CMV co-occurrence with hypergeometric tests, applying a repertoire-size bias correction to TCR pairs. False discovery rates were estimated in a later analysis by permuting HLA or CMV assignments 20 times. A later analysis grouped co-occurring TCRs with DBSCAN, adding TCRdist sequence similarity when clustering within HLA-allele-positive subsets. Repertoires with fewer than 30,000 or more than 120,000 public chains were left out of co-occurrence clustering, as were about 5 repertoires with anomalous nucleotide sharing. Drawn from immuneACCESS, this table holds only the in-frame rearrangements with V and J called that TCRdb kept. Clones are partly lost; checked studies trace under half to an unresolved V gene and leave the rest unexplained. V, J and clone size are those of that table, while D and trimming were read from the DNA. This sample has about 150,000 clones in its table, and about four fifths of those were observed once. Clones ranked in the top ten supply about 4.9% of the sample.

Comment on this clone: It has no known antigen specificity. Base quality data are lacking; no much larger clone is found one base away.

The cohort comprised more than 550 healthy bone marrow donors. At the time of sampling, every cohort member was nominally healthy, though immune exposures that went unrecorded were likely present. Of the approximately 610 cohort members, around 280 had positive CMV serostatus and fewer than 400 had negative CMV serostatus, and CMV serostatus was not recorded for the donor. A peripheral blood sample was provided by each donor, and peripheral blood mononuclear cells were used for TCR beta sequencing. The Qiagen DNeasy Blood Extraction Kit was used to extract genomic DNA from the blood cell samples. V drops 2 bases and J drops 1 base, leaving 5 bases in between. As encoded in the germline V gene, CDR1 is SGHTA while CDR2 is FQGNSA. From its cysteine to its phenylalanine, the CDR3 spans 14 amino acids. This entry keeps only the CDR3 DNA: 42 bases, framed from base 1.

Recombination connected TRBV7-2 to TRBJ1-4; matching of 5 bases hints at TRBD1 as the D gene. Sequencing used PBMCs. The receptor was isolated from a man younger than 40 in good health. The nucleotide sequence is TGTGCCAGCAGCTTACAGGGAACTAATGAAAAACTGTTTTTT. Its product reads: CASSLQGTNEKLFF. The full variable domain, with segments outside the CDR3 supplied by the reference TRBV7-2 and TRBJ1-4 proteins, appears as GAGVSQSPSNKVTEKGKDVELRCDPISGHTALYWYRQSLGQGLEFLIYFQGNSAPDKSGLPSDRFSAERTGGSVSTLTIQRTQQEDSAVYLCASSLQGTNEKLFFGSGTQLSVL.